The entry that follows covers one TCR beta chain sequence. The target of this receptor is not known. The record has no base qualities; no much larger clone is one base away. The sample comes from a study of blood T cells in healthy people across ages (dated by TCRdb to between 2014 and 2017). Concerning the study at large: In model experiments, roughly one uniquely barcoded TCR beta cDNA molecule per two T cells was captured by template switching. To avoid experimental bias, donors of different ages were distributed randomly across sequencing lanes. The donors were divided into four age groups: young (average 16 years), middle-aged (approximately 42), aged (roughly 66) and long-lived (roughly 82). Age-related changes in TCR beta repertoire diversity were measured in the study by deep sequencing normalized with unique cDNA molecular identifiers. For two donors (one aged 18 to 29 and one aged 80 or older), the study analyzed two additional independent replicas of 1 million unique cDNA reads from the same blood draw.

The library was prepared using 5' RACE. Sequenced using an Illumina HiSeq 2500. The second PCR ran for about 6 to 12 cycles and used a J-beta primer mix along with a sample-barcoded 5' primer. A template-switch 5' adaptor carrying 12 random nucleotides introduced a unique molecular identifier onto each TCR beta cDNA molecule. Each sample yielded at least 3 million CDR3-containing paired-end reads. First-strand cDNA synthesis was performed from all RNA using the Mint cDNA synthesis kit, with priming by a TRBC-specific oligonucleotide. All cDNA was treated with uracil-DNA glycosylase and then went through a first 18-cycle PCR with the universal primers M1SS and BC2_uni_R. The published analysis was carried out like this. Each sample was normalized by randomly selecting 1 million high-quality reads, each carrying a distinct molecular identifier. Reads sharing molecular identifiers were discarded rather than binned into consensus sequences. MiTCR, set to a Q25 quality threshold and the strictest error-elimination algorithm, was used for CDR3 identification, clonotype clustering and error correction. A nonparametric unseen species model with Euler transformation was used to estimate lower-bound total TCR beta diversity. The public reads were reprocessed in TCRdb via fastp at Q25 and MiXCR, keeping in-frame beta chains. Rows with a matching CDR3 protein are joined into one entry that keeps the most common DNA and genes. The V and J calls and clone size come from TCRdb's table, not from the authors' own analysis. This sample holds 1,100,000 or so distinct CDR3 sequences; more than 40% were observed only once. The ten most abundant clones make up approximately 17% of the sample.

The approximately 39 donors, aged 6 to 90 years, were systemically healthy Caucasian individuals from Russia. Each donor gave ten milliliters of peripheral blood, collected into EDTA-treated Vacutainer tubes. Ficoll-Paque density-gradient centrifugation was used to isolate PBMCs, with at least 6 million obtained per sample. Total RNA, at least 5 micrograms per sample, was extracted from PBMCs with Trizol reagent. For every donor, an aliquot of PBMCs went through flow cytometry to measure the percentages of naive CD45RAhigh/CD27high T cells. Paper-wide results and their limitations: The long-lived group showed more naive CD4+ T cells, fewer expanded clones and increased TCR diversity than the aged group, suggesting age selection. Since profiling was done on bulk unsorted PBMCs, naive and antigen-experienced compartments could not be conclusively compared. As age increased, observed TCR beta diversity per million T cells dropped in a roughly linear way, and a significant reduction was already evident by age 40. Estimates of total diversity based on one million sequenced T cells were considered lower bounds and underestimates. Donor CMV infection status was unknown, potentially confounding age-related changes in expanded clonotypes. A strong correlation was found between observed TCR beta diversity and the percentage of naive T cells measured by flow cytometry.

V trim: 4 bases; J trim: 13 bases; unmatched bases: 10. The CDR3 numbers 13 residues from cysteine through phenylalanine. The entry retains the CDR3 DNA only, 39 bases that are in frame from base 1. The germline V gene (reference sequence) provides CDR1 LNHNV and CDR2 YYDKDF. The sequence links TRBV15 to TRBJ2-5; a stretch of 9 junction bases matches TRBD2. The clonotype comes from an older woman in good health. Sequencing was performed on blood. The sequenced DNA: TGTGCCACCAGCAAAGGGGGGCTAGCGGGATTGTACTTC. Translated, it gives CATSKGGLAGLYF.